This TCR beta chain comes out of a study of human T cells and chemical hapten exposure. CDR1 is SQVTM and CDR2 is ANQGSEA in the germline V gene. This CDR3 region has 16 residues. With V trimmed by 4 bases and J by 0 bases, 11 bases remained unmatched. Broader study findings: The study found that PT1 expanded TCR counts correlated positively with patch test score.

This clonotype was observed at least ten times. The antigen is not known. Described time point: pre-sensitization, week 0. Indicated treatment: therapeutic diphenylcyclopropenone sensitization with weekly scalp DPC. It was unfractionated whole blood from which total RNA was extracted. Phlebotomy was performed prior to application of every patch test. The study used a library that attached unique molecular identifiers to individual cDNA molecules. MiXCR, applied by TCRdb to the RACE reads, yields one record per CDR3 protein. The sample lists tens of thousands of distinct CDR3 sequences; around 12% were seen once.

This TCR derives from a woman in her thirties or forties with alopecia areata. Some clones in this sample may be carry-over from other donors' samples. This sample comprised whole blood, obtained in connection with sensitization to the hapten diphenylcyclopropenone (DPC). The V and J genes are TRBV29-1 and TRBJ1-1, with TRBD1 matching 7 bases. The CDR3 DNA is TGCAGCGTTGTTCGGGACAGCCTTTTCATGAACACTGAAGCTTTCTTT. Translating it yields CSVVRDSLFMNTEAFF.